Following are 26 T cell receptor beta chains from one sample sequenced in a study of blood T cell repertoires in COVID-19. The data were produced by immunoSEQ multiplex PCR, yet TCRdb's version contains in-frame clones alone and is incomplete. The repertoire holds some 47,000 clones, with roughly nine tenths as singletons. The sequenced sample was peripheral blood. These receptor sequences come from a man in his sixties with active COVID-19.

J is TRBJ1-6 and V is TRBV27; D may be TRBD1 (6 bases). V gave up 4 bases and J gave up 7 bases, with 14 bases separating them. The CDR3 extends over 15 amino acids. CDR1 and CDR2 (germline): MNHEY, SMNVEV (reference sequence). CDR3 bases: TGTGCCAGCAGTTCCCCGGACAGAGGAAATTCACCCCTCCACTTT. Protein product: CASSSPDRGNSPLHF.

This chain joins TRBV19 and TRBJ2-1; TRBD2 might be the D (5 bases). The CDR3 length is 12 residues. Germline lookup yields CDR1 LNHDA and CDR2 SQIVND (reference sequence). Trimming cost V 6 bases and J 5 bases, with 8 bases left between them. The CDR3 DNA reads TGTGCCAGTAGCGGGGTTAACAATGAGCAGTTCTTC. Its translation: CASSGVNNEQFF.

CDR3 in amino acids: CASSPGLGTEEETQYF. CDR3 in DNA: TGTGCCAGCAGCCCCGGATTAGGGACAGAGGAGGAGACCCAGTACTTC. This chain uses TRBV3-1 (or the pseudogene TRBV3-2) with TRBJ2-5; 7 positions match TRBD1. This CDR3 comprises 16 residues. CDR1 and CDR2 (germline): LGHDT, YNNKEL (reference sequence). The ends lost 4 bases at V and 5 bases at J; junction bases unmatched: 13.

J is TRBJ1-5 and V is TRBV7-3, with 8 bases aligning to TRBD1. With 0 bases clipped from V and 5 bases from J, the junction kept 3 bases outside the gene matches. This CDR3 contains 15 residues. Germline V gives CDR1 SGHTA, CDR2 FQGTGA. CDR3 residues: CASSLTGDRYQPQHF. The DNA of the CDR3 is TGTGCCAGCAGCTTAACGGGGGACAGGTATCAGCCCCAGCATTTT.

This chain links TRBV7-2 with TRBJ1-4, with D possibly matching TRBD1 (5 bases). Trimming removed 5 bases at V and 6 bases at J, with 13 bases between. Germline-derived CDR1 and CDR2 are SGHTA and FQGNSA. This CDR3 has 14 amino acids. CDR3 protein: CASSPGGSDEKLFF. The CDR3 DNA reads TGTGCCAGCAGCCCCGGGGGGTCTGATGAAAAACTGTTTTTT.

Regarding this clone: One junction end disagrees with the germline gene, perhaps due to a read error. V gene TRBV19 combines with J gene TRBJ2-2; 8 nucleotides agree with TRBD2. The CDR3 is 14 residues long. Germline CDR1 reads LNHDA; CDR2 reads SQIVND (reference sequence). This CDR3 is CASRIAGTLGELFF. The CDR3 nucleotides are TGTGCCAGTAGAATAGCGGGAACTCTCGGGGAGCTGTTTTTT.

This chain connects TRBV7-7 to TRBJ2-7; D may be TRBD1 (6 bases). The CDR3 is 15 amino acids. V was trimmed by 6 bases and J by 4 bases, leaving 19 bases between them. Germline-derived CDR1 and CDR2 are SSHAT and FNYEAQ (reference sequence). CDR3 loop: CASSHTGFWDYEQYF. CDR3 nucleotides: TGTGCCAGCAGTCATACAGGGTTTTGGGATTACGAGCAGTACTTC.

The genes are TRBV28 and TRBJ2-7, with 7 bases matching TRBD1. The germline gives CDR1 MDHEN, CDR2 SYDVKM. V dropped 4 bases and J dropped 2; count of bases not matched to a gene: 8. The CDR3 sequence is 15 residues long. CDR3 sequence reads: CASSSRRQGTYEQYF. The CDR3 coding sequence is TGTGCCAGCAGTTCCAGAAGACAGGGCACCTACGAGCAGTACTTC.

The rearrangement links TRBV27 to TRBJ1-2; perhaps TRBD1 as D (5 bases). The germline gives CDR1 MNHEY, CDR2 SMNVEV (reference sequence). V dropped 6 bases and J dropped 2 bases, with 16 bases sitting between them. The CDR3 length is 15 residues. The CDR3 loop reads CASSPKENRNYGYTF. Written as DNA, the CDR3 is TGTGCCAGCAGCCCAAAGGAAAACAGGAACTATGGCTACACCTTC.

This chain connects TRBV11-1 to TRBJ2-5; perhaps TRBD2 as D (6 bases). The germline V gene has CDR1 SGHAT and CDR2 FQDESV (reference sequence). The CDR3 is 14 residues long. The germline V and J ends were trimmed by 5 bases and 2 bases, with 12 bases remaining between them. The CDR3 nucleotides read TGTGCCAGCAGCCCGGGACTCGAACAAGAGACCCAGTACTTC. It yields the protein CASSPGLEQETQYF.

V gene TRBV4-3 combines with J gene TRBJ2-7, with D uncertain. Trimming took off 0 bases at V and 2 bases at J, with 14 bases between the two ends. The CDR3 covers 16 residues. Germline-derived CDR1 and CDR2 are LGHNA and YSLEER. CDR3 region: CASSQEYSPFPYEQYF. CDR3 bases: TGCGCCAGCAGCCAAGAGTATAGCCCATTTCCCTACGAGCAGTACTTC.

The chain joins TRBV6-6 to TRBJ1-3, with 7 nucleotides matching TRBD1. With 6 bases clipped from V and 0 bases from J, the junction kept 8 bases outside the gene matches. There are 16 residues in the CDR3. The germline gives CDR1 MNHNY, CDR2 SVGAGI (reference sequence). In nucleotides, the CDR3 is TGTGCCAGCAGAACCGGGACAGCCTTCTCTGGAAACACCATATATTTT. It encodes CASRTGTAFSGNTIYF.

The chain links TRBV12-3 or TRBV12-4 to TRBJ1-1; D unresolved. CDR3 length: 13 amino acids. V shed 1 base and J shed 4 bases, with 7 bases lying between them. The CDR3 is CASSLVAGTEAFF. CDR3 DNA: TGTGCCAGCAGTTTAGTGGCAGGCACTGAAGCTTTCTTT.

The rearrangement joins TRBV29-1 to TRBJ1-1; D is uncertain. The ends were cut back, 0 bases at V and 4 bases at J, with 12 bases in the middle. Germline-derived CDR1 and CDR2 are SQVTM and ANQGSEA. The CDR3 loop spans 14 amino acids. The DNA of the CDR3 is TGCAGCGTTGAAGACGCCAGGTTGGGCACTGAAGCTTTCTTT. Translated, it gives CSVEDARLGTEAFF. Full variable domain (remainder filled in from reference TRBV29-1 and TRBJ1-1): SAVISQKPSRDICQRGTSLTIQCQVDSQVTMMFWYRQQPGQSLTLIATANQGSEATYESGFVIDKFPISRPNLTFSTLTVSNMSPEDSSIYLCSVEDARLGTEAFFGQGTRLTVV.

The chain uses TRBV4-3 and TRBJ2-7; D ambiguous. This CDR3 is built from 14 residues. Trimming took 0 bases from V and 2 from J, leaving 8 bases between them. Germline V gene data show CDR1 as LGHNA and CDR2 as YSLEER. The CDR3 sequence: CASSQDRSAYEQYF. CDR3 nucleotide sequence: TGCGCCAGCAGCCAAGATCGGTCGGCCTACGAGCAGTACTTC.

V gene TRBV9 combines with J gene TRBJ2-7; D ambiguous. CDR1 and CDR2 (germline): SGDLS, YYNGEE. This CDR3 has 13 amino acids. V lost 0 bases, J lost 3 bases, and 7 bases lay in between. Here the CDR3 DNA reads TGTGCCAGCAGCGTAGGCCAGAACTACGAGCAGTACTTC. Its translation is CASSVGQNYEQYF.

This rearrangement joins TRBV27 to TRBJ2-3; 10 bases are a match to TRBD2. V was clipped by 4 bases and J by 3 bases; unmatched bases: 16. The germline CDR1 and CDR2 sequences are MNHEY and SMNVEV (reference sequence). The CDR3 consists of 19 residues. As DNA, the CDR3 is TGTGCCAGCAGTTCTAAACCCCACCGGGGTAGCGGGAGGACAGATACGCAGTATTTT. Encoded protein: CASSSKPHRGSGRTDTQYF.

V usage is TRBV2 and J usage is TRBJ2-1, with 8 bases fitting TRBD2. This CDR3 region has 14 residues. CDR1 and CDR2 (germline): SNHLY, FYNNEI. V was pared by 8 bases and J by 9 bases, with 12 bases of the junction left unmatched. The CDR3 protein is CASAELAVGGEQFF. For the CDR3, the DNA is TGTGCCAGCGCTGAACTAGCGGTTGGGGGTGAGCAGTTCTTC.

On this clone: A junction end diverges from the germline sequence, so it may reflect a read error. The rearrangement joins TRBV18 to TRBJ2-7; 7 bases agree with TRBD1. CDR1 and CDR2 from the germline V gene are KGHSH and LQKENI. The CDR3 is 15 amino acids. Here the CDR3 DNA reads TGTGCCAGCTCATCACCGGGACAGACCTCTTACGAGCAGTACTTC. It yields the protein CASSSPGQTSYEQYF.

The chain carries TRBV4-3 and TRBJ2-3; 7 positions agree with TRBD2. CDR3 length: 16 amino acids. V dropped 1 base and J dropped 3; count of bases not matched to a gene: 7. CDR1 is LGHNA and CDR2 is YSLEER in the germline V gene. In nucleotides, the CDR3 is TGCGCCAGCAGCCAAGTTCAGGCGGGAGTGACAGATACGCAGTATTTT. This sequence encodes CASSQVQAGVTDTQYF.

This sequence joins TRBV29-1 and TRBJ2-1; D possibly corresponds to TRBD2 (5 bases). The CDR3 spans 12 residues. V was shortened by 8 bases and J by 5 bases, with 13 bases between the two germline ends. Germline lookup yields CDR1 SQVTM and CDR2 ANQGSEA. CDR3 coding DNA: TGCAGCCTGAAAAGGCGGGACAATGAGCAGTTCTTC. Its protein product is CSLKRRDNEQFF.

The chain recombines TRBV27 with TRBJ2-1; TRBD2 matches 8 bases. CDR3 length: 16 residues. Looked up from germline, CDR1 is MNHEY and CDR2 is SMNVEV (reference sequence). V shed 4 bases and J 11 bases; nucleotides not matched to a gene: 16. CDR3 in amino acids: CASSSQKSGGTEKQFF. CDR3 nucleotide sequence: TGTGCCAGCAGTTCACAGAAGAGCGGGGGCACAGAAAAGCAGTTCTTC.

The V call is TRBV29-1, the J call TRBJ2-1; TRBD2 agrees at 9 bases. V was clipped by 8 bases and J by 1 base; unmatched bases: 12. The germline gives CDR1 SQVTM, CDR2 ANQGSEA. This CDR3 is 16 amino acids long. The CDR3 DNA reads TGCAGCTCAAGGACTAGCGAGCCTCTATCCTACAATGAGCAGTTCTTC. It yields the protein CSSRTSEPLSYNEQFF.

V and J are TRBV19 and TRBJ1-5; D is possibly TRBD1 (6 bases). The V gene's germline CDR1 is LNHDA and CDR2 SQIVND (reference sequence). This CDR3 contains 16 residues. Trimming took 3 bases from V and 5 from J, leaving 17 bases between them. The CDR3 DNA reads TGTGCCAGTAGTATCCGATCCAGGGGAAGGGATCAGCCCCAGCATTTT. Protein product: CASSIRSRGRDQPQHF. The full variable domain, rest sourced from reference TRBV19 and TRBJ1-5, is DGGITQSPKYLFRKEGQNVTLSCEQNLNHDAMYWYRQDPGQGLRLIYYSQIVNDFQKGDIAEGYSVSREKKESFPLTVTSAQKNPTAFYLCASSIRSRGRDQPQHFGDGTRLSIL.

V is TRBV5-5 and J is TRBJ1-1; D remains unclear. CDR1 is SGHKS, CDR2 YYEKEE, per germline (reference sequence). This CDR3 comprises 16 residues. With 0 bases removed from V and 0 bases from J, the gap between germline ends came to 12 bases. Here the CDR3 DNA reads TGTGCCAGCAGCTTGGGTCAGAAGAAAATGAACACTGAAGCTTTCTTT. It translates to CASSLGQKKMNTEAFF.

The CDR3 protein is CASSPSGRAIFEQFF. The CDR3 DNA is TGTGCCAGCAGTCCTAGCGGGAGGGCGATTTTTGAGCAGTTCTTC. The chain recombines TRBV6-5 with TRBJ2-1; 12 nucleotides match TRBD2. CDR3 length equals 15 residues. V trimming: 5 bases; J trimming: 9 bases; junction bases outside the gene matches: 8. Germline values: CDR1 MNHEY, CDR2 SVGAGI.